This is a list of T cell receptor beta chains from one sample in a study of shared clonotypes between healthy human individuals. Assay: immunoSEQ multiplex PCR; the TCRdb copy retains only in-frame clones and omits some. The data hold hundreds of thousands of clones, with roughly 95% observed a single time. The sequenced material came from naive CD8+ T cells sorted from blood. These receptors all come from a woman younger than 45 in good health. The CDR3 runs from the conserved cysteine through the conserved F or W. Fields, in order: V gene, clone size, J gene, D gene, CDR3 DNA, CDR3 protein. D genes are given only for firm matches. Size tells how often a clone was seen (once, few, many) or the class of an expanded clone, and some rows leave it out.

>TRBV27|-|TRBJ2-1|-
TGTGCCAGCAGTTTATCGGCAGGGGCGAATGAGCAGTTCTTC
CASSLSAGANEQFF
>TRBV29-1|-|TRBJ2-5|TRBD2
TGCAGCGGCCTACTAGCGGGAGAGACCCAGTACTTC
CSGLLAGETQYF
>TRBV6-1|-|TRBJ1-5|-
TGTGCCAGCAGTGTAAGGGTTAGCAATCAGCCCCAGCATTTT
CASSVRVSNQPQHF
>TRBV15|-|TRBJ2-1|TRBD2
TGTGCCACCAGCCCAGCTAGCGGGAGGGCGTATGAGCAGTTCTTC
CATSPASGRAYEQFF
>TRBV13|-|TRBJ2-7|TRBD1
TGTGCCAGCAGCCACGGACAGGGGAGTATATACGAGCAGTACTTC
CASSHGQGSIYEQYF
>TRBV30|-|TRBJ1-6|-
TGTGCCTGGAGTAAATATAATTCACCCCTCCACTTT
CAWSKYNSPLHF
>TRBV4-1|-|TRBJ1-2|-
TGCGCCAGCAGCCAAGACTTGGGCATAGATCCCCTCTATGGCTACACCTTC
CASSQDLGIDPLYGYTF
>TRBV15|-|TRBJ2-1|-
TGTGCCACGGAGGGGGCTAGCGCCGGCAATGAGCAGTTCTTC
CATEGASAGNEQFF
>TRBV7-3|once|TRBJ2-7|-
TGTGCCAGCAGCTACCGGGACGCATCCTACGAGCAGTACTTC
CASSYRDASYEQYF
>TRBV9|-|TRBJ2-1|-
TGTGCCAGCAGATCCCGAAATGAGCAGTTCTTC
CASRSRNEQFF
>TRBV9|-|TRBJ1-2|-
TGTGCCAGCAGCGTAGAGGGACTAGGCCCCGTAGACACCTTC
CASSVEGLGPVDTF
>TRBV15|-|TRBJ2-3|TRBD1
TGTGCCACCAGCATTGACAGGGGGGCAACAGATACGCAGTATTTT
CATSIDRGATDTQYF
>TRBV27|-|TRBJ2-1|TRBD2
TGTGCCAGCTCCTTAGCGGGGAATAAGTACAATGAGCAGTTCTTC
CASSLAGNKYNEQFF
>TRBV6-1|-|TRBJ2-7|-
TGTGCCAGCAGGGAGGGGTTATCCTACGAGCAGTACTTC
CASREGLSYEQYF
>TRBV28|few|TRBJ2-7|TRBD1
TGTGCCAGCAGTCCCCAGGGGGTTGTGAGCTTCGGCGAGCAGTACTTC
CASSPQGVVSFGEQYF
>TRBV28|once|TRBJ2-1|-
TGTGCCAGCAGTTTCTCCCAATACAATGAGCAGTTCTTC
CASSFSQYNEQFF
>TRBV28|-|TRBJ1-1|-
TGTGCCAGCAGCACCACCGGGGGGGGGCCTGAAGCTTTCTTT
CASSTTGGGPEAFF
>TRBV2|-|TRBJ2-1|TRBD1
TGTGCCTCCCGGGCAGGGGGTGGCAATGAGCAGTTCTTC
CASRAGGGNEQFF
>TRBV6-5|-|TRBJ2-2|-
TGTGCCAGCAGCTGGGGGGGCCAGACCGGGGAGCTGTTTTTT
CASSWGGQTGELFF
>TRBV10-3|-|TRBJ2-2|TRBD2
TGTGCCATCAGTGAACCGCGGGAGTTTGCAGAGCTGTTTTTT
CAISEPREFAELFF
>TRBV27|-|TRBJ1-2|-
TGTGCCAGCAGTTTAGGGCAGGGCTTCGCTGGCTACACCTTC
CASSLGQGFAGYTF
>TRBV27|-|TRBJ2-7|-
TGTGCCAGCAGGATGACAGGAACCTACGAGCAGTACTTC
CASRMTGTYEQYF
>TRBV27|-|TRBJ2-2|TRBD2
TGTGCCAGCAGTTCGACCTACCAACTAGCGGGAGACACCGGGGAGCTGTTTTTT
CASSSTYQLAGDTGELFF
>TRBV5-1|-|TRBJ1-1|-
TGCGCCAGCAGCTTGGGGAGGGACACCGCCTTCCCAGGAGCTTTCTTT
CASSLGRDTAFPGAFF
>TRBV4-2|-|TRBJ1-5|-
TGTGCCAGCAGCCAGTTATTGAGCAATCAGCCCCAGCATTTT
CASSQLLSNQPQHF
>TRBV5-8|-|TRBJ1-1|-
TGTGCCACCCAACATTTGCTTGACACTGAAGCTTTCTTT
CATQHLLDTEAFF
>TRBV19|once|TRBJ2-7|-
TGTGCCAGTAGTCCCTGGGGAGGCGACTACGAGCAGTACTTC
CASSPWGGDYEQYF
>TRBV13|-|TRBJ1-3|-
TGTGCCAGCAGCCATGGGACCTCCTCCGGAAACACCATATATTTT
CASSHGTSSGNTIYF
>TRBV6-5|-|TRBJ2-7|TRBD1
TGTGCCAGCAGTTCTCCCGGGACAGGAACCTACGAGCAGTACTTC
CASSSPGTGTYEQYF
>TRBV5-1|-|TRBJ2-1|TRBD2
TGCGCCAGCAGCCTTAGCGGGATCCCACCCGACAATGAGCAGTTCTTC
CASSLSGIPPDNEQFF
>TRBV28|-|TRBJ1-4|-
TGTGCCAGCAGTTCACAGGAGAGAAAACTGTTTTTT
CASSSQERKLFF
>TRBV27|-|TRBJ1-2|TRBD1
TGTGCCAGCACTCTGACAGGGACGGAGTATGGCTACACCTTC
CASTLTGTEYGYTF
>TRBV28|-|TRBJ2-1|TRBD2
TGTGCCAGCAGGACTAGCGGGAGCAATGAGCAGTTCTTC
CASRTSGSNEQFF
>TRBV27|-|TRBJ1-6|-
TGTGCCAGCAGTACCTTAACAGGGATAGTACGGACACCCCTCCACTTT
CASSTLTGIVRTPLHF
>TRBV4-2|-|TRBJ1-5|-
TGTGCCAGCAGCCAAGATTGGGGGTACCGTGAGCCCCAGCATTTT
CASSQDWGYREPQHF
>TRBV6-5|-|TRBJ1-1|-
TGTGCCAGCAGTTCCTCCTCCTTAGCCATGAACACTGAAGCTTTCTTT
CASSSSSLAMNTEAFF
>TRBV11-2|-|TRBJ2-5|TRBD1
TGTGCCAGCAGCGCAGGGGGCAGGGATGGAGAGACCCAGTACTTC
CASSAGGRDGETQYF
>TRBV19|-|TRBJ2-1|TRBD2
TGTGCCAGTAGTCCCCTAGCGGGAGTATCGAATGAGCAGTTCTTC
CASSPLAGVSNEQFF
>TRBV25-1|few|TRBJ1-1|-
TGTGCCAGCAGTGAACAAGATCCGAACACTGAAGCTTTCTTT
CASSEQDPNTEAFF
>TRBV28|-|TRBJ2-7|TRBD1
TGTGCCAGCAGTCGGGGGACAGGCTACGAGCAGTACTTC
CASSRGTGYEQYF
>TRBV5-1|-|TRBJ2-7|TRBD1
TGCGCCAGCAGCCCTACTCTCTGGACAGGGGGCTACGAGCAGTACTTC
CASSPTLWTGGYEQYF
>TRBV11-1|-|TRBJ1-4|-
TGTGCCAGCAATGGGGGGGTCAATGAAAAACTGTTTTTT
CASNGGVNEKLFF
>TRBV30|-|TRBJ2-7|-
TGTGCCTGGAGTCCCACCGGGACAAGCCCCTACGAGCAGTACTTC
CAWSPTGTSPYEQYF
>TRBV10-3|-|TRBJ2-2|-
TGTGCCATCAGTGGCGAGGGGAAGACCGGCGGGGAGCTGTTTTTT
CAISGEGKTGGELFF
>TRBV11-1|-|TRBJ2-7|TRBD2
TGTGCCAGCAGCCCCCGCCCAACTAGCGGGAGGATCTACGAGCAGTACTTC
CASSPRPTSGRIYEQYF
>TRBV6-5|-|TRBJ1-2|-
TGTGCCAGCAGTTTCGCGGCGTACTATGGCTACACCTTC
CASSFAAYYGYTF